This is a list of T cell receptor beta chains from one sample in a study of CD8+ T cells in alopecia areata. Sequencing used immunoSEQ multiplex PCR; TCRdb keeps in-frame clones, though not all of them. The table lists 95,000 to 110,000 clones, over 80% of them singletons. This specimen consisted of CD8+ T cells sorted from blood, obtained at week 24, from a patient treated with tofacitinib. The receptors derive from a human donor with alopecia areata. Both conserved end residues are part of each CDR3. D genes are given only for firm matches. Part of the rows lack a size; the others show once, few, many or a class for expanded clones.

clone size: NA; D gene: TRBD1; J gene: TRBJ2-1; V gene: TRBV27; CDR3 DNA: TGTGCCAGCAGTCGGACAGGGTTTACGAATGGTGAGCAGTTCTTC; CDR3 protein: CASSRTGFTNGEQFF
clone size: NA; D gene: NA; J gene: TRBJ2-1; V gene: TRBV6-5; CDR3 DNA: TGTGCCAGCAGTTACAGTAGCCCCGATGAGCAGTTCTTC; CDR3 protein: CASSYSSPDEQFF
clone size: once; D gene: NA; J gene: TRBJ1-1; V gene: TRBV5-6; CDR3 DNA: TGTGCCAGCAGCGGGGGCACCGACACTGAAGCTTTCTTT; CDR3 protein: CASSGGTDTEAFF
clone size: NA; D gene: TRBD1; J gene: TRBJ1-4; V gene: TRBV7-2; CDR3 DNA: TGTGCCAGCAGCTTCCGGACAGGGAGGGGAAATGAAAAACTGTTTTTT; CDR3 protein: CASSFRTGRGNEKLFF
clone size: NA; D gene: NA; J gene: TRBJ2-5; V gene: TRBV7-2; CDR3 DNA: TGTGCCAGCAGAACAGGCCTCCAAGAGACCCAGTACTTC; CDR3 protein: CASRTGLQETQYF
clone size: few; D gene: NA; J gene: TRBJ2-1; V gene: TRBV29-1; CDR3 DNA: TGCAGCGTTGAAAGCACCGGGCTCGACAATGAGCAGTTCTTC; CDR3 protein: CSVESTGLDNEQFF
clone size: NA; D gene: NA; J gene: TRBJ2-3; V gene: TRBV28; CDR3 DNA: TGTGCCAGCAGCCCTCATACAGGGTTCCGCACAGATACGCAGTATTTT; CDR3 protein: CASSPHTGFRTDTQYF
clone size: NA; D gene: NA; J gene: TRBJ2-7; V gene: TRBV7-9; CDR3 DNA: TGTGCCAGCAGCCCTCCCGGAGGGGCCTACGAGCAGTACTTC; CDR3 protein: CASSPPGGAYEQYF
clone size: NA; D gene: NA; J gene: TRBJ1-1; V gene: TRBV11-3; CDR3 DNA: TGTGCCAGCAGCTTAGTACAGGGGAACACTGAAGCTTTCTTT; CDR3 protein: CASSLVQGNTEAFF
clone size: NA; D gene: NA; J gene: TRBJ1-6; V gene: TRBV5-4; CDR3 DNA: TGTGCCAGCAGCTTGTCGAATTCACCCCTCCACTTT; CDR3 protein: CASSLSNSPLHF
clone size: NA; D gene: NA; J gene: TRBJ2-1; V gene: TRBV29-1; CDR3 DNA: TGCAGCGTTGATAGGTACGGCAGGGTAGAGGTTGGGGACAATGAGCAGTTCTTC; CDR3 protein: CSVDRYGRVEVGDNEQFF
clone size: NA; D gene: NA; J gene: TRBJ2-2; V gene: TRBV7-9; CDR3 DNA: TGTGCCAGCAGCCCCCTCGGCACCGGGGAGCTGTTTTTT; CDR3 protein: CASSPLGTGELFF
clone size: NA; D gene: NA; J gene: TRBJ2-3; V gene: TRBV7-6; CDR3 DNA: TGTGCCAGCAGCCTCTCACAGGGTTTCGTTACAGATACGCAGTATTTT; CDR3 protein: CASSLSQGFVTDTQYF
clone size: NA; D gene: NA; J gene: TRBJ1-6; V gene: TRBV19; CDR3 DNA: TGTGCCAGTATGACCAGAGACTCCTATAATTCACCCCTCCACTTT; CDR3 protein: CASMTRDSYNSPLHF
clone size: NA; D gene: NA; J gene: TRBJ2-1; V gene: TRBV6-5; CDR3 DNA: TGTGCCAGCAGTTACGGACTAAATTCGGGTGAGCAGTTCTTC; CDR3 protein: CASSYGLNSGEQFF
clone size: NA; D gene: NA; J gene: TRBJ2-7; V gene: TRBV7-8; CDR3 DNA: TGTGCCAGCAGCTCCGGGACGAACTCCTACGAGCAGTACTTC; CDR3 protein: CASSSGTNSYEQYF
clone size: NA; D gene: NA; J gene: TRBJ1-1; V gene: TRBV29-1; CDR3 DNA: TGCAGCGTCTCCGCAATGGAAGCTTTCTTT; CDR3 protein: CSVSAMEAFF
clone size: NA; D gene: NA; J gene: TRBJ2-7; V gene: TRBV12-5; CDR3 DNA: TGTGCTAGTGGTTTCCCTGGGACAACGAGCTCCTACGAGCAGTACTTC; CDR3 protein: CASGFPGTTSSYEQYF
clone size: NA; D gene: NA; J gene: TRBJ2-7; V gene: TRBV4-2; CDR3 DNA: TGTGCCAGCAGCCAAGATGGAGTGGGCGAGACCACCTCCTACGAGCAGTACTTC; CDR3 protein: CASSQDGVGETTSYEQYF
clone size: NA; D gene: NA; J gene: TRBJ2-2; V gene: TRBV29-1; CDR3 DNA: TGCAGCGTTGAGGGGGTAGTAGACACCGGGGAGCTGTTTTTT; CDR3 protein: CSVEGVVDTGELFF